This TCR beta chain was observed in a study of cytomegalovirus exposure and HLA in healthy donors. Background on the study: For the approximately 390 genotyped donors, approximately 82% fell within the Caucasian-associated ancestry cluster.

Primers for the PCR totalled 60 Vbeta and 13 Jbeta. Method: immunoSEQ multiplex PCR; TCRdb's copy keeps in-frame clones and lacks some. In the table there are approximately 93,000 clones, 79% of which are singletons. The V and J ends lost 1 base and 4 bases, in that order; junction bases with no gene match: 5. The CDR3 is 16 residues long. Germline CDR1 and CDR2: MGHDK and SYGVNS. The origin of this receptor is a woman in her 40s in good health and CMV-seronegative. Sequences were obtained from PBMCs. The V gene is TRBV25-1, the J gene TRBJ2-1; 9 positions agree with TRBD2. CDR3 nucleotides: TGTGCCAGCAGTGAATTGGTCAGCGGGGGGTACAATGAGCAGTTCTTC. As protein: CASSELVSGGYNEQFF.